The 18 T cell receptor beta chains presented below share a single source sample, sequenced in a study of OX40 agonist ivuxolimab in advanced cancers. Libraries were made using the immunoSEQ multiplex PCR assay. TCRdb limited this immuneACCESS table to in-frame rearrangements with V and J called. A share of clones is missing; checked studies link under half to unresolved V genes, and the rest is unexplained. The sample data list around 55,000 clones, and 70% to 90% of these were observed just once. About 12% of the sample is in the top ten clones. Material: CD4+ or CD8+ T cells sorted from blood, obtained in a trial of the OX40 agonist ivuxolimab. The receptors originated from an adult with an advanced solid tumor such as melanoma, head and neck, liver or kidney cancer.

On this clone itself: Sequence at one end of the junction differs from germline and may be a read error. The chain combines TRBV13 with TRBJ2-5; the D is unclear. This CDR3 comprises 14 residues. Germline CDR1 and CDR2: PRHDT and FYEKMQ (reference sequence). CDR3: CASSLDSSRETQYF. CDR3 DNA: TGTGCCAGCAGTTTAGACTCCTCCCGGGAGACCCAGTACTTC.

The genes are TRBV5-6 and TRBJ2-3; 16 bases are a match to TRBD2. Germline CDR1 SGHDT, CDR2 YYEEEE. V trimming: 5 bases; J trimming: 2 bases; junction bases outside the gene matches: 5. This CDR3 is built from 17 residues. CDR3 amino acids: CASSFGTSGRVTDTQYF. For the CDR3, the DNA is TGTGCCAGCAGTTTTGGGACTAGCGGGAGGGTCACAGATACGCAGTATTTT.

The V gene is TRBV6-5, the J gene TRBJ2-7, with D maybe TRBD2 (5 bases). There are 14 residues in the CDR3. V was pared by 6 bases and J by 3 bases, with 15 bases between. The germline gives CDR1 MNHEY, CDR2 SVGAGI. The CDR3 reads CASRPTDYIYEQYV. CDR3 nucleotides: TGTGCCAGCAGGCCGACTGACTACATCTACGAGCAGTACGTC.

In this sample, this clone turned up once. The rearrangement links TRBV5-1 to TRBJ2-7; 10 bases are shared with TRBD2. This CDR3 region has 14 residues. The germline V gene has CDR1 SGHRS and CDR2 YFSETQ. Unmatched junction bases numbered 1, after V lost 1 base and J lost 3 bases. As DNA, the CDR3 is TGCGCCAGCAGCTTGACTAGCGGGATCTACGAGCAGTACTTC. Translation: CASSLTSGIYEQYF.

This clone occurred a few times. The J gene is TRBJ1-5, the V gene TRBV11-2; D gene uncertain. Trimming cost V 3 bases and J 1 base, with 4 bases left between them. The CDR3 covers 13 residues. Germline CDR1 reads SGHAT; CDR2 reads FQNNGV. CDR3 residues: CASSLGSNQPQHF. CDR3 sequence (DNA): TGTGCCAGCAGCTTGGGGAGCAATCAGCCCCAGCATTTT.

The CDR3 DNA reads TGTGCCAGCAGTTTGAGTTCTGGGTCCGGGCGGCTCTATGGCTACACCTTC. This codes for CASSLSSGSGRLYGYTF. The chain recombines TRBV27 with TRBJ1-2; D remains ambiguous. This CDR3 is 17 amino acids long. Germline loops: CDR1 MNHEY, CDR2 SMNVEV (reference sequence). V lost 3 bases, J lost 4 bases, and 21 bases lay in between.

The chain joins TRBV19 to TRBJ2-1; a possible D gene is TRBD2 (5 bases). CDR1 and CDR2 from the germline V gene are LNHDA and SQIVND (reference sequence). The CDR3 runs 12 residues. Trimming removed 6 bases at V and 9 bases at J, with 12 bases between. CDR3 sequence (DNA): TGTGCCAGTAGCGGTTTCCGGGGTGAGCAGTTCTTC. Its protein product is CASSGFRGEQFF.

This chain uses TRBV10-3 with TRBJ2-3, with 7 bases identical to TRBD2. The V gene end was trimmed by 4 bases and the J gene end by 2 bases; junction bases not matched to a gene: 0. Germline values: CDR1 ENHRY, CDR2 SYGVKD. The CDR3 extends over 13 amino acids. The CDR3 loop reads CAISGDYTDTQYF. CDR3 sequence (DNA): TGTGCCATCAGTGGGGACTACACAGATACGCAGTATTTT.

In DNA, the CDR3 is TGTGCCAGTAGTCCCGCCCAGACAAGTTCACCCCTCCACTTT. Its protein is CASSPAQTSSPLHF. The chain has TRBV19 and TRBJ1-6; unclear D gene. The V end was cut by 5 bases, the J end by 9 bases, with 14 bases between. There are 14 residues in the CDR3. The germline V gene has CDR1 LNHDA and CDR2 SQIVND (reference sequence).

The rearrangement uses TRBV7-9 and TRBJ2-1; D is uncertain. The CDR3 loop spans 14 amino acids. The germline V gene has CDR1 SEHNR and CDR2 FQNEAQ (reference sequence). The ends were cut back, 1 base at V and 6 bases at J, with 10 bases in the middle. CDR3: CASSLVSPRNEQFF. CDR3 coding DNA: TGTGCCAGCAGCTTAGTGAGCCCGCGCAATGAGCAGTTCTTC.

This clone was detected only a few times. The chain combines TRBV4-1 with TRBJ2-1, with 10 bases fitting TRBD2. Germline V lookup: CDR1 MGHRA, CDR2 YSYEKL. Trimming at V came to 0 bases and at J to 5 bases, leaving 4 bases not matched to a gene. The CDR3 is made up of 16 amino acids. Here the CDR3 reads CASSQDPLAGDNEQFF. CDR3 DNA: TGCGCCAGCAGCCAAGATCCCCTAGCGGGAGACAATGAGCAGTTCTTC.

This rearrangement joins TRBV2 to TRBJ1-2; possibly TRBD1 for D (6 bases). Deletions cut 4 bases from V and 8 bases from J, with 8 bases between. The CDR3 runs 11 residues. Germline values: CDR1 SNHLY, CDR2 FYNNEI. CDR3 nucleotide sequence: TGTGCCAGCAGTGCAGGGGTAGGCTACACCTTC. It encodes CASSAGVGYTF.

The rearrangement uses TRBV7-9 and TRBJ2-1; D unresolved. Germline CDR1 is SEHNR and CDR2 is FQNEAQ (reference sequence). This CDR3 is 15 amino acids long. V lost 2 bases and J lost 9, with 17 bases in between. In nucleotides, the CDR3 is TGTGCCAGCAGCTTATTCCGCGAAGGGCAGCGTGAGCAGTTCTTC. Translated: CASSLFREGQREQFF.

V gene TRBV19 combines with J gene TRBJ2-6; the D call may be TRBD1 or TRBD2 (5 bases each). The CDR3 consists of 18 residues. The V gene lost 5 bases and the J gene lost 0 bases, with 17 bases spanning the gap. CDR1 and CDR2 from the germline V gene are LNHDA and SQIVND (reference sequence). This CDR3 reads CASSYLGTTLSGANVLTF. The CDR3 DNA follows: TGTGCCAGTAGTTATCTCGGGACGACCCTCTCTGGGGCCAACGTCCTGACTTTC.

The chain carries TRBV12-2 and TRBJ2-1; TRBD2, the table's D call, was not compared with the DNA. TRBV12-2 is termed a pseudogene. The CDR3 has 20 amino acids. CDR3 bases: TGTGCAAGTCGCTTAGAAATGAACGGACTAGGACAGCGGGTTTACAATGAGCAGTTCTTC. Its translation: CASRLEMNGLGQRVYNEQFF.

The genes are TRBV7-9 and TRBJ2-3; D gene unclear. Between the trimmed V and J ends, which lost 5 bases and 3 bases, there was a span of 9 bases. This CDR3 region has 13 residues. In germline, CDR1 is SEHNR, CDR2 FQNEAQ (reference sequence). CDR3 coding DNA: TGTGCCAGCAGCCCGAAACCTACAGATACGCAGTATTTT. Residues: CASSPKPTDTQYF.

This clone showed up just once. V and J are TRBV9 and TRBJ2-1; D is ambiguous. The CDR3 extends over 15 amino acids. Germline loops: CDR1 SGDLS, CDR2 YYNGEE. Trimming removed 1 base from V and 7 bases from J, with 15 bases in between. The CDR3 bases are TGTGCCAGCAGCGTAAGCCTATGGGGTGAAAATGAGCAGTTCTTC. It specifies CASSVSLWGENEQFF.

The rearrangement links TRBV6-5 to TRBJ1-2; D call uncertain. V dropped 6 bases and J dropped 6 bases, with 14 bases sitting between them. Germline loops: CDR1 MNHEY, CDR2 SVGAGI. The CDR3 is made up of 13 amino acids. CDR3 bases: TGTGCCAGCAGCCTGGGCTCGAGGAATGGCTACACCTTC. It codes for CASSLGSRNGYTF.